The 12 T cell receptor beta chains reported below all come from one sample, sequenced in a study of blood T cell repertoires in COVID-19. Sequenced by immunoSEQ multiplex PCR; TCRdb stores in-frame clones only, minus some. The data hold more than 85,000 clones, with about four fifths observed a single time. Input material: peripheral blood. These receptors came from a woman older than 75 with acute or convalescent COVID-19.

CDR3 in amino acids: CASSRHGLDHSGANVLTF. The CDR3, as DNA: TGTGCCAGCAGTCGACACGGATTAGATCACTCTGGGGCCAACGTCCTGACTTTC. The chain links TRBV2 to TRBJ2-6; D is undetermined. Germline assignment: CDR1 SNHLY and CDR2 FYNNEI. CDR3 size: 18 residues. Trimming removed 5 bases from V and 0 bases from J, with 17 bases in between.

This clone was picked up one time. This chain uses TRBV3-1 (or the pseudogene TRBV3-2) with TRBJ2-1; D is ambiguous. From germline, CDR1 is LGHDT and CDR2 YNNKEL (reference sequence). Trimming removed 0 bases at V and 4 bases at J, with 10 bases between. The CDR3 runs 15 residues. For the CDR3, the DNA is TGTGCCAGCAGCCAAGATTTAAAACAGTACAATGAGCAGTTCTTC. Its protein product is CASSQDLKQYNEQFF.

The chain has TRBV7-6 and TRBJ2-1, with 9 bases matching TRBD2. Germline trimming cut 2 bases from V and 4 bases from J; bases unmatched to any gene: 6. The V gene's germline CDR1 is SGHVS and CDR2 FNYEAQ. This CDR3 is built from 16 residues. CDR3 amino acids: CASSLTAGGGYNEQFF. The CDR3 bases are TGTGCCAGCAGCTTAACAGCGGGAGGAGGATACAATGAGCAGTTCTTC.

The chain combines TRBV12-5 with TRBJ2-3; unclear D gene. Trimming took off 6 bases at V and 1 base at J, with 8 bases between the two ends. Germline V lookup: CDR1 LGHNT, CDR2 FRNRAP. This CDR3 contains 13 residues. CDR3 in DNA: TGTGCTAGTGGGCCGGTTGGCACAGATACGCAGTATTTT. It translates to CASGPVGTDTQYF. Filled out from reference TRBV12-5 and TRBJ2-3, the complete variable domain reads DARVTQTPRHKVTEMGQEVTMRCQPILGHNTVFWYRQTMMQGLELLAYFRNRAPLDDSGMPKDRFSAEMPDATLATLKIQPSEPRDSAVYFCASGPVGTDTQYFGPGTRLTVL.

The chain uses TRBV24-1 and TRBJ2-3; 9 nucleotides line up with TRBD1. There are 17 residues in the CDR3. V lost 5 bases, J lost 2 bases, and 10 bases stayed unmatched. CDR1 KGHDR and CDR2 SFDVKD come from the germline V gene. The CDR3 DNA is TGTGCCACCAGTGGGCCCATGGGACAGGGTTTCACAGATACGCAGTATTTT. This encodes CATSGPMGQGFTDTQYF.

The V gene is TRBV19, the J gene TRBJ2-2; D might be TRBD2 (5 bases). The CDR3 length is 15 residues. Trimming left V 6 bases short and J 0 bases short, with 11 bases between. CDR1 is LNHDA and CDR2 is SQIVND in the germline V gene (reference sequence). The CDR3 is CASRSGSANTGELFF. The CDR3 DNA is TGTGCCAGTAGATCGGGGTCCGCGAACACCGGGGAGCTGTTTTTT.

Only one count was recorded for this clone. V usage is TRBV12-3 or TRBV12-4 and J usage is TRBJ1-5; possible D gene TRBD1, 5 bases. V gave up 6 bases and J gave up 6 bases, with 9 bases separating them. The length of the CDR3 is 12 residues. The CDR3 nucleotides are TGTGCCAGCAGCGACAGCTTTCAGCCCCAGCATTTT. Protein: CASSDSFQPQHF.

This clone has only a few counts. The chain is built from TRBV3-1 (or the pseudogene TRBV3-2) and TRBJ2-1; 10 bases are a match to TRBD2. Trimming took 4 bases from V and 7 from J; bases not matched to a gene: 7. The CDR3 covers 15 residues. Germline CDR1 reads LGHDT; CDR2 reads YNNKEL (reference sequence). The CDR3 region has the DNA TGTGCCAGCAGCCTTGGGAGAGCGGGAGGGAATGAGCAGTTCTTC. It yields the protein CASSLGRAGGNEQFF.

The gene calls are TRBV6-2 or TRBV6-3 and TRBJ2-3, with D perhaps matching TRBD2 (5 bases). The CDR3 covers 15 residues. Germline-derived CDR1 and CDR2 are MNHEY and SVGEGT. V was cut by 3 bases and J by 3 bases, with 13 bases left in between. The CDR3 DNA sequence: TGTGCCAGCAGTTATAGGGAGATCGATACAGATACGCAGTATTTT. Translation: CASSYREIDTDTQYF.

This chain uses TRBV19 with TRBJ1-2; a possible D gene is TRBD1 (5 bases). Germline V CDR1 and CDR2: LNHDA, SQIVND (reference sequence). The germline V and J ends were trimmed by 4 bases and 4 bases, with 22 bases remaining between them. CDR3 length equals 17 residues. CDR3 amino acids: CASSRSRAGGDLYGYTF. CDR3 DNA sequence: TGTGCCAGTAGTAGAAGCCGAGCGGGGGGGGACCTCTATGGCTACACCTTC.

The V call is TRBV11-1, the J call TRBJ2-2, with D perhaps matching TRBD2 (5 bases). The CDR3 consists of 13 residues. Germline-derived CDR1 and CDR2 are SGHAT and FQDESV (reference sequence). Deletions cut 5 bases from V and 3 bases from J, with 7 bases between. CDR3 in DNA: TGTGCCAGCAGCGGGAGCTACACCGGGGAGCTGTTTTTT. Its protein product is CASSGSYTGELFF.

The chain links TRBV13 to TRBJ2-1, with D hard to call. V was shortened by 7 bases and J by 7 bases, with 14 bases between the two germline ends. Germline loops: CDR1 PRHDT, CDR2 FYEKMQ (reference sequence). The CDR3 is 13 residues long. In DNA form, the CDR3 reads TGTGCCAGCATCAAGAGGAGTGTGAATGAGCAGTTCTTC. Amino acids: CASIKRSVNEQFF.